This record concerns one T cell receptor (beta chain) sequence. The CDR3 sequence is 15 residues long. Germline V gene data show CDR1 as MNHEY and CDR2 as SVGAGI. J gave up 4 bases and V 6 bases, and 9 bases lay outside the gene matches. The data derive from a study of blood T cell repertoires in COVID-19. The wider study: Collection of acute and convalescent COVID-19 samples took place in the United States, Italy and Spain.

In the original processing: Nucleated cell number was recorded as an estimate derived from reference gene primer amplification. Measured with immunoSEQ multiplex PCR; TCRdb has only the in-frame clones, and not every one. V and J calls and clone size come straight from that table; D and trimming were deduced from the DNA. The sample has approximately 170,000 clones, around nine tenths seen once; the top ten hold over 3.5%. V gene TRBV6-5 combines with J gene TRBJ1-2; 9 nucleotides match TRBD1. The TCR was taken from a young man with active or convalescent COVID-19. The specimen was peripheral blood. The CDR3 region is CASSLTGGAGYGYTF. CDR3 bases: TGTGCCAGCAGCCTTACAGGGGGCGCTGGCTATGGCTACACCTTC.